This T cell receptor beta chain came from a study of blood T cell repertoires in COVID-19. Data came from immunoSEQ multiplex PCR; TCRdb stores just in-frame clones and leaves some out. This table holds roughly 56,000 clones, roughly nine tenths found once. CDR1 is KGHSH, CDR2 LQKENI, per germline. Trimming took 8 bases from V and 0 from J, leaving 10 bases between them. The CDR3 spans 13 residues. Sequencing input: peripheral blood. This chain joins TRBV18 and TRBJ2-5; D perhaps matches TRBD1 (6 bases). The receptor was derived from a woman in her sixties with COVID-19, enrolled during active disease. CDR3 amino acids: CASTTGYQETQYF. The CDR3 DNA reads as TGTGCCAGCACCACAGGGTACCAAGAGACCCAGTACTTC.